The following is a T cell receptor beta chain sequence with its context. Its target is not known. The record originates from a study of cytomegalovirus exposure and HLA in healthy donors. Primers: 60 Vbeta forward and 13 Jbeta reverse. TCRdb's table, derived via immunoSEQ multiplex PCR, lists solely in-frame clones and lacks some. In the table there are over 150,000 clones, roughly 76% of which are singletons. Findings and caveats of the study: Most of the CMV-associated TCR beta chains (in a later analysis) appeared to be HLA-restricted. Per a later analysis, about 15,000 TCR beta sequences showed association with HLA alleles at 0.05 false discovery rate. Immune exposure information comprised only CMV serostatus.

This sequence was found in a woman aged 45 to 65 in good health and CMV-seronegative. Sequenced material: PBMCs.

The CDR3 reads CATSSLRQGSLISGANVLTF. CDR3 nucleotide sequence: TGTGCCACCAGCAGTCTCCGACAGGGTTCTCTTATCTCTGGGGCCAACGTCCTGACTTTC. This chain uses TRBV15 with TRBJ2-6, with 7 bases matching TRBD1. The CDR3 has 20 amino acids. In germline, CDR1 is LNHNV, CDR2 YYDKDF (reference sequence). The J segment lost 0 bases and the V segment lost 3 bases, leaving 14 bases of the junction unmatched.